The 31 T cell receptor beta chains below were found in one sample sequenced in a study of blood T cell repertoires in COVID-19. Here immunoSEQ multiplex PCR was the method, and the copy in TCRdb shows in-frame clones only, minus some. The data show approximately 150,000 clones, approximately 79% seen once. Specimen: PBMCs or T cells enriched from blood (not recorded which). All receptors come from a woman in her 70s in a cohort exposed to, infected with or recovered from COVID-19 (not recorded which).

The chain carries TRBV5-1 and TRBJ2-7; possible D gene TRBD2, 6 bases. The germline V gene encodes CDR1 SGHRS and CDR2 YFSETQ. Trimming took off 2 bases at V and 5 bases at J, with 14 bases between the two ends. The CDR3 length is 14 residues. CDR3 DNA: TGCGCCAGCAGCTTAGGTAGCGGAGTGGACGAGCAGTACTTC. The encoded protein is CASSLGSGVDEQYF.

V is TRBV5-4 and J is TRBJ2-1; D may be TRBD2 (6 bases). This CDR3 is 16 amino acids long. The germline CDR1 and CDR2 sequences are SGHNT and YYREEE (reference sequence). With 4 bases removed from V and 5 bases from J, the gap between germline ends came to 19 bases. The CDR3 region has the DNA TGTGCCAGCAGCACGAACCCGGGACTTCTCCACAATGAGCAGTTCTTC. This sequence encodes CASSTNPGLLHNEQFF.

This sequence joins TRBV28 and TRBJ2-5; tentative D call: TRBD2 (6 bases). Germline loops: CDR1 MDHEN, CDR2 SYDVKM. CDR3 length: 16 residues. Trimming cost V 5 bases and J 2 bases, with 18 bases left between them. The CDR3 sequence: CASSVRDWRGQETQYF. CDR3 nucleotide sequence: TGTGCCAGCAGTGTAAGGGACTGGCGGGGTCAAGAGACCCAGTACTTC.

The rearrangement joins TRBV18 to TRBJ2-7; 7 bases line up with TRBD1. The V segment lost 3 bases and the J segment 2 bases; nucleotides outside the gene matches: 4. The CDR3 covers 14 residues. Per the germline V gene, CDR1 is KGHSH and CDR2 is LQKENI. The CDR3 nucleotides are TGTGCCAGCTCACCGGGACAGAGAGCCTACGAGCAGTACTTC. It encodes CASSPGQRAYEQYF. The full variable domain, rest sourced from reference TRBV18 and TRBJ2-7, is NAGVMQNPRHLVRRRGQEARLRCSPMKGHSHVYWYRQLPEEGLKFMVYLQKENIIDESGMPKERFSAEFPKEGPSILRIQQVVRGDSAAYFCASSPGQRAYEQYFGPGTRLTVT.

This chain joins TRBV7-9 and TRBJ1-2, with a weak D call TRBD1 (6 bases). V lost 6 bases and J 7 bases, leaving 15 bases between the germline ends. Germline CDR1 is SEHNR and CDR2 is FQNEAQ (reference sequence). There are 13 residues in the CDR3. This CDR3 reads CASSSGTTGGYTF. DNA for the CDR3: TGTGCCAGCAGTTCCGGGACAACCGGTGGCTACACCTTC. Supplemented by reference TRBV7-9 and TRBJ1-2, the full variable domain reads DTGVSQNPRHKITKRGQNVTFRCDPISEHNRLYWYRQTLGQGPEFLTYFQNEAQLEKSRLLSDRFSAERPKGSFSTLEIQRTEQGDSAMYLCASSSGTTGGYTFGSGTRLTVV.

The chain combines TRBV28 with TRBJ2-5, with 12 nucleotides matching TRBD2. With 3 bases clipped from V and 7 bases from J, the junction kept 3 bases outside the gene matches. This CDR3 comprises 14 residues. The germline gives CDR1 MDHEN, CDR2 SYDVKM. CDR3 DNA: TGTGCCAGCAGTTTGGGGGGACTAGCGGGGACCCAGTACTTC. Residues: CASSLGGLAGTQYF.

The J gene is TRBJ1-2, the V gene TRBV20-1; no firm D call. Trimming stripped 5 bases from V and 6 bases from J, with 10 bases between. Germline CDR1 and CDR2: DFQATT and SNEGSKA (reference sequence). CDR3 length equals 11 residues. The CDR3 protein is CSASGLHGYTF. CDR3 coding DNA: TGCAGTGCTTCAGGACTGCATGGCTACACCTTC.

This CDR3 reads CASSRGQGLNEQYF. CDR3 sequence (DNA): TGTGCCAGCAGCAGAGGACAGGGGTTAAACGAGCAGTACTTC. The rearrangement uses TRBV7-6 and TRBJ2-7, with 9 bases aligning to TRBD1. Germline CDR1 SGHVS, CDR2 FNYEAQ. J was trimmed by 5 bases and V by 5 bases; bases with no gene match: 7. The CDR3 has 14 residues.

The J gene is TRBJ1-2, the V gene TRBV11-2, with D perhaps TRBD1 (5 bases). Trimming removed 5 bases from V and 5 bases from J, with 12 bases in between. Per the germline V gene, CDR1 is SGHAT and CDR2 is FQNNGV. This CDR3 spans 13 amino acids. The CDR3 DNA reads TGTGCCAGCAGCCCCGAGGGGACTTATGGCTACACCTTC. This translates into CASSPEGTYGYTF.

V and J are TRBV7-9 and TRBJ2-7; 10 bases line up with TRBD2. The V and J ends lost 3 bases and 2 bases, in that order; junction bases with no gene match: 10. The CDR3 is 17 amino acids. Germline CDR1 SEHNR, CDR2 FQNEAQ (reference sequence). The CDR3 sequence: CASSLASGSSKAYEQYF. The CDR3 DNA reads as TGTGCCAGCAGCTTGGCTAGCGGGAGTTCAAAGGCCTACGAGCAGTACTTC.

The rearrangement links TRBV7-8 to TRBJ1-1; 7 bases line up with TRBD1. The germline V gene encodes CDR1 SGHVS and CDR2 FQNEAQ. The V gene end was trimmed by 5 bases and the J gene end by 5 bases; junction bases not matched to a gene: 5. The CDR3 runs to 13 residues. The CDR3 sequence: CASSGSRGTEAFF. The CDR3 region has the DNA TGTGCCAGCAGCGGAAGCAGGGGGACTGAAGCTTTCTTT.

The chain employs TRBV10-2 and TRBJ2-3; 16 bases align to TRBD2. Germline values: CDR1 WSHSY, CDR2 SAAADI. The CDR3 loop spans 16 amino acids. V gave up 6 bases and J gave up 1 base; unmatched junction bases: 1. The CDR3 DNA is TGCGCCAGCAGGGGACTAGCGGGAGGGGGCACAGATACGCAGTATTTT. Translated: CASRGLAGGGTDTQYF.

The chain has TRBV5-4 and TRBJ2-1; the match to TRBD2 covers 7 bases. V dropped 4 bases and J dropped 0; count of bases not matched to a gene: 13. The CDR3 spans 18 residues. Per germline, CDR1 SGHNT and CDR2 YYREEE (reference sequence). The CDR3 region is CASSGPRPGGFSYNEQFF. CDR3 DNA: TGTGCCAGCAGCGGGCCTAGGCCGGGGGGTTTCTCCTACAATGAGCAGTTCTTC.

The genes are TRBV19 and TRBJ1-4; no reliable D call. Trimming shortened V by 3 bases and J by 8 bases, and 16 bases separated the two germline ends. Per germline, CDR1 LNHDA and CDR2 SQIVND (reference sequence). CDR3 length equals 15 residues. DNA of the CDR3: TGTGCCAGTAGTATGCGCCCGGGATTGGGAGAAAAACTGTTTTTT. Translated: CASSMRPGLGEKLFF.

The chain carries TRBV5-6 and TRBJ1-5; 7 nucleotides agree with TRBD1. Trimming took 4 bases from V and 9 from J; bases not matched to a gene: 7. The CDR3 consists of 13 residues. The germline gives CDR1 SGHDT, CDR2 YYEEEE. CDR3: CASSGRQGLPQHF. The CDR3 nucleotides are TGTGCCAGCAGCGGGAGACAGGGCCTGCCCCAGCATTTT.

The chain links TRBV5-1 to TRBJ1-2, with 9 bases matching TRBD1. CDR1 is SGHRS and CDR2 is YFSETQ in the germline V gene. The CDR3 runs 15 residues. V lost 6 bases and J lost 4; bases outside the gene matches: 10. The CDR3 DNA is TGCGCCAGCACCGGTTTCGGACAGGGGTTCTATGGCTACACCTTC. It encodes CASTGFGQGFYGYTF.

The V gene is TRBV7-2, the J gene TRBJ2-7, with 12 bases fitting TRBD2. The CDR3 has 19 residues. Trimming cost V 1 base and J 3 bases; bases outside gene matches: 13. Germline V lookup: CDR1 SGHTA, CDR2 FQGNSA. The CDR3 sequence is CASSLGKRTSGTNYYEQYF. The CDR3, as DNA: TGTGCCAGCAGCTTAGGCAAGCGGACTAGCGGGACGAATTACTACGAGCAGTACTTC. Full variable domain (outside the CDR3, taken from reference TRBV7-2 and TRBJ2-7): GAGVSQSPSNKVTEKGKDVELRCDPISGHTALYWYRQSLGQGLEFLIYFQGNSAPDKSGLPSDRFSAERTGGSVSTLTIQRTQQEDSAVYLCASSLGKRTSGTNYYEQYFGPGTRLTVT.

The chain links TRBV7-2 to TRBJ1-2, with 7 bases identical to TRBD1. In germline, CDR1 is SGHTA, CDR2 FQGNSA. The CDR3 totals 15 residues. Trimming at V came to 5 bases and at J to 6 bases, leaving 12 bases not matched to a gene. The chain's CDR3 is CASSPRTGDDHGYTF. The CDR3 DNA sequence: TGTGCCAGCAGCCCTAGGACAGGCGACGACCATGGCTACACCTTC. The whole variable domain, filled in from reference TRBV7-2 and TRBJ1-2, reads GAGVSQSPSNKVTEKGKDVELRCDPISGHTALYWYRQSLGQGLEFLIYFQGNSAPDKSGLPSDRFSAERTGGSVSTLTIQRTQQEDSAVYLCASSPRTGDDHGYTFGSGTRLTVV.

The chain employs TRBV5-8 and TRBJ2-1; 10 bases line up with TRBD2. Trimming took 3 bases from V and 2 from J; bases not matched to a gene: 11. This CDR3 contains 18 residues. The germline CDR1 and CDR2 sequences are SGHTS and YDEGEE. The CDR3 DNA reads TGTGCCAGCAGCTCCCCTGTGAGGACTAGCGGAGCCTACAATGAGCAGTTCTTC. Translated, it gives CASSSPVRTSGAYNEQFF.

V and J are TRBV7-2 and TRBJ2-7; 8 bases match TRBD2. Germline lookup yields CDR1 SGHTA and CDR2 FQGNSA. The CDR3 is 14 amino acids. The V segment lost 3 bases and the J segment 7 bases; nucleotides outside the gene matches: 8. CDR3 loop: CASSLVSGSQEQYF. The CDR3, as DNA: TGTGCCAGCAGCTTGGTCAGCGGGAGTCAGGAGCAGTACTTC.

This clone came up a few times. The V call is TRBV7-9, the J call TRBJ2-5; 14 positions agree with TRBD2. The CDR3 length is 16 residues. Trimming took 2 bases from V and 5 from J; bases not matched to a gene: 4. CDR1 is SEHNR, CDR2 FQNEAQ, per germline (reference sequence). The DNA for the CDR3 is TGTGCCAGCAGCTTACCGCGACTAGCGGGAGGGGAGACCCAGTACTTC. This encodes CASSLPRLAGGETQYF.

This rearrangement joins TRBV4-2 to TRBJ1-3, with 9 bases identical to TRBD1. V lost 1 base to trimming and J lost 3 bases; unmatched junction nucleotides: 4. The CDR3 has 16 residues. From germline, CDR1 is LGHNA and CDR2 YNFKEQ. The CDR3 DNA is TGTGCCAGCAGCCAAGGCTACAGGGGGCTTGGAAACACCATATATTTT. It specifies CASSQGYRGLGNTIYF.

The chain combines TRBV18 with TRBJ2-7; D possibly corresponds to TRBD1 (6 bases). V lost 5 bases to trimming and J lost 6 bases, with 11 bases between them. The CDR3 length is 12 residues. Looked up from germline, CDR1 is KGHSH and CDR2 is LQKENI. Here the CDR3 DNA reads TGTGCCAGCTCAGGACAGCGAGGCGAGCAGTACTTC. This gives the protein CASSGQRGEQYF.

The chain carries TRBV7-2 and TRBJ2-2; 10 bases align to TRBD1. CDR1 and CDR2 from the germline V gene are SGHTA and FQGNSA. Trimming removed 3 bases from V and 8 bases from J; junction bases left unmatched: 12. The CDR3 spans 17 residues. CDR3 in amino acids: CASSLAPDRGYLGELFF. In DNA form, the CDR3 reads TGTGCCAGCAGCTTGGCCCCGGACAGGGGGTATTTGGGGGAGCTGTTTTTT.

The table lists this clone with a count of one. The rearrangement joins TRBV6-5 to TRBJ1-1, with 7 bases that match TRBD1. V trimming: 6 bases; J trimming: 0 bases; junction bases outside the gene matches: 7. CDR3 length equals 15 residues. From germline, CDR1 is MNHEY and CDR2 SVGAGI. The DNA of the CDR3 is TGTGCCAGCAGGGGGGACAGCCATATGAACACTGAAGCTTTCTTT. It codes for CASRGDSHMNTEAFF.

Concerning this clone: This specimen includes other DNA sequences encoding the same CDR3. The chain combines TRBV3-1 (or the pseudogene TRBV3-2) with TRBJ2-7, with D perhaps matching TRBD1 (5 bases). This CDR3 spans 13 amino acids. Germline V CDR1 and CDR2: LGHDT, YNNKEL (reference sequence). The V end was cut by 4 bases, the J end by 4 bases, with 11 bases between. The CDR3 nucleotides read TGTGCCAGCAGCCGGCAGGGTCCGTACGAGCAGTACTTC. The encoded protein is CASSRQGPYEQYF.

This CDR3 reads CASSLGAGGQPQHF. Here the CDR3 DNA reads TGTGCCAGCAGCTTAGGGGCAGGGGGACAGCCCCAGCATTTT. The V call is TRBV7-9, the J call TRBJ1-5; TRBD1 agrees at 7 bases. The junction had 4 bases not matched to a gene; V was cut back by 1 base and J by 7 bases. The CDR3 is 14 residues long. The germline gives CDR1 SEHNR, CDR2 FQNEAQ (reference sequence).

The chain is built from TRBV5-4 and TRBJ2-6; D is unclear. The germline gives CDR1 SGHNT, CDR2 YYREEE (reference sequence). The CDR3 runs to 16 residues. With 1 base removed from V and 0 bases from J, the gap between germline ends came to 8 bases. The CDR3 region has the DNA TGTGCCAGCAGCTTGACAGCCTCCTCTGGGGCCAACGTCCTGACTTTC. Its protein is CASSLTASSGANVLTF.

The V gene is TRBV9, the J gene TRBJ2-1, with D unclear. From germline, CDR1 is SGDLS and CDR2 YYNGEE. Trimming took off 8 bases at V and 0 bases at J, with 15 bases between the two ends. The CDR3 loop spans 15 amino acids. Here the CDR3 reads CASQTPATSYNEQFF. DNA for the CDR3: TGTGCCAGTCAGACTCCTGCGACCTCCTACAATGAGCAGTTCTTC.

This clone has just a few counts. The CDR3 DNA reads as TGTGCCAGCAGCCTACGGGGGTCAGGGGGCGTTTTGGTCACTGAAGCTTTCTTT. It is translated as CASSLRGSGGVLVTEAFF. This chain links TRBV7-9 with TRBJ1-1; 8 bases are a match to TRBD1. Germline V lookup: CDR1 SEHNR, CDR2 FQNEAQ (reference sequence). This CDR3 has 18 residues. The J segment lost 4 bases and the V segment lost 5 bases, leaving 18 bases of the junction unmatched.

This clone has just one count. CDR3 in amino acids: CASSSLGQAIYNEQFF. CDR3 nucleotide sequence: TGTGCCAGCAGCTCGCTGGGACAGGCTATCTACAATGAGCAGTTCTTC. The chain has TRBV5-4 and TRBJ2-1; 8 positions agree with TRBD1. CDR1 and CDR2 from the germline V gene are SGHNT and YYREEE (reference sequence). The CDR3 loop spans 16 amino acids. The trim removed 3 bases at V and 3 bases at J, leaving 8 bases unmatched.